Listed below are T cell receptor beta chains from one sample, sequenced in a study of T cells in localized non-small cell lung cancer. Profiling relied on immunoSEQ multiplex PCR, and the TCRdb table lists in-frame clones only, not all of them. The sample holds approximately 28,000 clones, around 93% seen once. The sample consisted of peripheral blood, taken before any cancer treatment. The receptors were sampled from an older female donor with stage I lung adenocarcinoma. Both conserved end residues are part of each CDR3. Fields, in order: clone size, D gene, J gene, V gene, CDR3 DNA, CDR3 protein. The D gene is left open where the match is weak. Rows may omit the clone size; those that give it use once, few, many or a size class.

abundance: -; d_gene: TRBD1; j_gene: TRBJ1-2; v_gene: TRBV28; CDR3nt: TGTGCCAGCAGTTTTCAGGGACAGTTAAGCTATGGCTACACCTTC; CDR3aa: CASSFQGQLSYGYTF
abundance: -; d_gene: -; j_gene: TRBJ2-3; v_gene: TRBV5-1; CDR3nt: TGCGCCAGCAGCTTGGTTAGAGATACGCAGTATTTT; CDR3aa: CASSLVRDTQYF
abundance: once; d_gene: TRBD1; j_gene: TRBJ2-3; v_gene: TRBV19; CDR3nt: TGTGCCAGTAGTATGAGGCAGGGGGCGAAGGATACGCAGTATTTT; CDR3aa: CASSMRQGAKDTQYF
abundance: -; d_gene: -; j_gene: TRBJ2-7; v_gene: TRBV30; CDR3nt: TGTGCCTGGAGTCCCGACGGGTACGAGCAGTACTTC; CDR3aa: CAWSPDGYEQYF
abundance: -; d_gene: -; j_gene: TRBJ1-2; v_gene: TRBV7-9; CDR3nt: TGTGCCAGCAGCTCGTATAAGGGTCCTCATGGCTACACCTTC; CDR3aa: CASSSYKGPHGYTF
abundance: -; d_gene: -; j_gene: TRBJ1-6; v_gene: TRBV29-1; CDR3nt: TGCAGCGTTGGGGAGGGAGAAGGATCACCCCTCCACTTT; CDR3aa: CSVGEGEGSPLHF
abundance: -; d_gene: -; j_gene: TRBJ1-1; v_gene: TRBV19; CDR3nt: TGTGCCAGTAGTATTTACACTGAAGCTTTCTTT; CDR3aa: CASSIYTEAFF
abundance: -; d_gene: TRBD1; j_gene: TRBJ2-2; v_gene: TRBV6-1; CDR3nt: TGTGCCACCCCGGTGGGGACAGGGGTTATCGGGGAGCTGTTTTTT; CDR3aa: CATPVGTGVIGELFF
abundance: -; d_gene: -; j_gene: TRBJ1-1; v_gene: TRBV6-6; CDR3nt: TGTGCCAGCAGCACCCGACGGGGTGAAGCTTTCTTT; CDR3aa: CASSTRRGEAFF
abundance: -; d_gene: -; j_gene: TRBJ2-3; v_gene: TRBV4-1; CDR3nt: TGCGCCAGCAGCCAATCACCGACAGTGTCCTACACAGATACGCAGTATTTT; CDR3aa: CASSQSPTVSYTDTQYF
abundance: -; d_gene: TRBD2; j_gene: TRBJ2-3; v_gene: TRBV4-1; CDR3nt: TGCGCCAGCAGCCAAGGGTCAGCGGGAGTCATCACAGATACGCAGTATTTT; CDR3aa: CASSQGSAGVITDTQYF
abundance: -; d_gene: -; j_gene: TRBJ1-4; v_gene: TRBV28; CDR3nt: TGTGCCAGCAGTGAGGGCGGCCACGGGGAAAAACTGTTTTTT; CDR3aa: CASSEGGHGEKLFF
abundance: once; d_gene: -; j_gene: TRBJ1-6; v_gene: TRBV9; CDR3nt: TGTGCCAGCAGCGTAGGCAGGGGTGATTCACCCCTCCACTTT; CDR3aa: CASSVGRGDSPLHF
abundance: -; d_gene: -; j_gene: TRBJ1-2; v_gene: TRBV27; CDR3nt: TGTGCCAGCAGTTATGGAGGCCGCTATGGCTACACCTTC; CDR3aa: CASSYGGRYGYTF
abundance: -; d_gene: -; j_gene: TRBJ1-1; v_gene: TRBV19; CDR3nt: TGTGCCAGTAGTATTGCCCCCAGACTGAACACTGAAGCTTTCTTT; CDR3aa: CASSIAPRLNTEAFF
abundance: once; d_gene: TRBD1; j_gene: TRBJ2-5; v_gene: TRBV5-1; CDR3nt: TGCGCCAGCAGCTTGGGGACAGGGGCCCAAGAGACCCAGTACTTC; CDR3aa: CASSLGTGAQETQYF
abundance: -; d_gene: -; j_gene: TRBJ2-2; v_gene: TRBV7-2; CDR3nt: TGTGCCAGCAGCTTAAGGTGGGAGCGGCCCCCCGGGGAGCTGTTTTTT; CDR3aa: CASSLRWERPPGELFF
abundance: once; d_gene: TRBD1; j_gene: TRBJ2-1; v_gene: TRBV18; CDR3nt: TGTGCCAGCTCGCCGGGACAGAAAAATGAGCAGTTCTTC; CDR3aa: CASSPGQKNEQFF
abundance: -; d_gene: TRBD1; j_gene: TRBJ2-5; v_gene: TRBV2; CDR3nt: TGTGCCAGCAGTGAAAACAGGGGGGAGACCCAGTACTTC; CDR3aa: CASSENRGETQYF
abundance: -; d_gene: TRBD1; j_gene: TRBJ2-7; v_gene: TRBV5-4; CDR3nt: TGTGCCAGCAGCCGTACCGGACAGGGCGTTTTAGAGCAGTACTTC; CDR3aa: CASSRTGQGVLEQYF
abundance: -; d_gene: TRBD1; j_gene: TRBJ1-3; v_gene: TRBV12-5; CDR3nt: TGTGCTAGTGGCAAGCAAGGGACAGGTGGAAACACCATATATTTT; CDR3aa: CASGKQGTGGNTIYF
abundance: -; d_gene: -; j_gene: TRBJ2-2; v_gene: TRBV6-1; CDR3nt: TGTGCCAGCAGTGTCCCTTTGGGCAGGGGGAACACCGGGGAGCTGTTTTTT; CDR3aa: CASSVPLGRGNTGELFF
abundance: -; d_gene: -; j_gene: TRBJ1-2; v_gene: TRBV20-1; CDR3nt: TGCAGTGCGAGCGACCGGGGCTACACCTTC; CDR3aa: CSASDRGYTF
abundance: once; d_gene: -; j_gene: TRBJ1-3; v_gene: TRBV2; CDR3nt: TGTGCCAGCAGTGAAATTAGGGGGGCTCGTAACACCATATATTTT; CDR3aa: CASSEIRGARNTIYF
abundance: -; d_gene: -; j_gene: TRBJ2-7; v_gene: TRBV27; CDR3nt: TGTGCCAGCAGTTTACCTACCGGGGCCCTTCTCGGCGAGCAGTACTTC; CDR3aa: CASSLPTGALLGEQYF
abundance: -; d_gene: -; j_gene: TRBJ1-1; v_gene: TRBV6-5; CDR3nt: TGTGCCAGCAGTTACTCGCGGAACACTGAAGCTTTCTTT; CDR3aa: CASSYSRNTEAFF
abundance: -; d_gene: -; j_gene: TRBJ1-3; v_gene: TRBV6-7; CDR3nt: TGTGCCAGCAGTTCCCAGGCCGGATGGACAGCCACCTCTGGAAACACCATATATTTT; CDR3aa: CASSSQAGWTATSGNTIYF
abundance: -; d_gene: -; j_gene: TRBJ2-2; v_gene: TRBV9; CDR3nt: TGTGCCAGCAGCGTTCGAGGACAGAACACCGGGGAGCTGTTTTTT; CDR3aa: CASSVRGQNTGELFF
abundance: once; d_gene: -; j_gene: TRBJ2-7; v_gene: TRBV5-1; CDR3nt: TGCGCCAGCAGCTTGGCCTTAAGGACCCCCTACGAGCAGTACTTC; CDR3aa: CASSLALRTPYEQYF
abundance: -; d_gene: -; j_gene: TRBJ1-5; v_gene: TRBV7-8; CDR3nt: TGTGCCAGCAGCTTAGCGCTTGGCAGCAATCAGCCCCAGCATTTT; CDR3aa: CASSLALGSNQPQHF
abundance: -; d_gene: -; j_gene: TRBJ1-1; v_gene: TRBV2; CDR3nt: TGTGCCAGCATGGCTAGGGACGCGAAAGCTTTCTTT; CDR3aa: CASMARDAKAFF
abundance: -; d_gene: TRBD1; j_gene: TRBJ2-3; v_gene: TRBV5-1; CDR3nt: TGCGCCAGCAGCAGGGGACAGGGAGTGGTTGCAGATACGCAGTATTTT; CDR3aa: CASSRGQGVVADTQYF
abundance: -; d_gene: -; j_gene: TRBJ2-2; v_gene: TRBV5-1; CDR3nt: TGCGCCAGCAGCTCGAACACCGGGGAGCTGTTTTTT; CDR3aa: CASSSNTGELFF
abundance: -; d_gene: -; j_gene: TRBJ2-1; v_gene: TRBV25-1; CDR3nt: TGTGCCAGCAGTGAACGGCGGAGGGGCGGCAATGAGCAGTTCTTC; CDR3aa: CASSERRRGGNEQFF
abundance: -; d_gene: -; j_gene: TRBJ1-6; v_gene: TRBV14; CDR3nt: TGTGCCAGCAGCCAAGATGAAAGGGGACGGTTCCCTTCACCCCTCCACTTT; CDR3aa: CASSQDERGRFPSPLHF
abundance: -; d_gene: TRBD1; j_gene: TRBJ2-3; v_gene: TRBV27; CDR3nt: TGTGCCAGCACACCCCGACAGGGCATAAGCACAGATACGCAGTATTTT; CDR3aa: CASTPRQGISTDTQYF
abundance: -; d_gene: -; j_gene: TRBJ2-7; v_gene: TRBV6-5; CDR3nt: TGTGCCAGCAGTCACACCTCTGGCCGCGCGGACGAGCAGTACTTC; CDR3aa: CASSHTSGRADEQYF
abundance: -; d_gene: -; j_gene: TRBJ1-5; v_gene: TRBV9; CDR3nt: TGTGCCAGCAGCGTAGCTAGGGGGGGACGCCAGCCCCAGCATTTT; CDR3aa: CASSVARGGRQPQHF
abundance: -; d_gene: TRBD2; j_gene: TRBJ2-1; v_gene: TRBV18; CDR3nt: TGTGCCAGCTCACCACTAGCGGGGGGTTCCTACAATGAGCAGTTCTTC; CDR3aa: CASSPLAGGSYNEQFF
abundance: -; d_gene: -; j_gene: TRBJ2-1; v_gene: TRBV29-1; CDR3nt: TGCAGCGTTGAAGAGGCCATCTACAATGAGCAGTTCTTC; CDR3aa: CSVEEAIYNEQFF
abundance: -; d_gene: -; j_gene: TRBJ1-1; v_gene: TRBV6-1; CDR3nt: TGTGCCATCTTCAGTACCTCAACCATGAACACTGAAGCTTTCTTT; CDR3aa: CAIFSTSTMNTEAFF
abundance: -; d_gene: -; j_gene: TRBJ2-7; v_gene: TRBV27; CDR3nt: TGTGCCAGCAGTCCTACGGCAGTGCGCTCCTACGAGCAGTACTTC; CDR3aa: CASSPTAVRSYEQYF
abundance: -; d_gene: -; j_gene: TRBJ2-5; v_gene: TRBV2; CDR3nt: TGTGCCAGCAGTCCCAAAAGGCACCAAGAGACCCAGTACTTC; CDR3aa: CASSPKRHQETQYF
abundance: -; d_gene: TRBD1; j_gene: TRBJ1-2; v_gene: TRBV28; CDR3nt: TGTGCCAGCAGGGGGACAGGGGGCAGGTATGGCTACACCTTC; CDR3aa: CASRGTGGRYGYTF
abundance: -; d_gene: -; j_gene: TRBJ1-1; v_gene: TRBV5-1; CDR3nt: TGCGCCAGCAGCTTCAACAGGAACACTGAAGCTTTCTTT; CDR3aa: CASSFNRNTEAFF